What follows are 20 T cell receptor beta chains derived from one specimen sequenced in a study of T cell responses to AZD1222 COVID-19 vaccine. Assay: immunoSEQ multiplex PCR; the TCRdb copy retains only in-frame clones and omits some. Of over 100,000 clones in the sample, roughly nine tenths were seen once. Here the sequenced sample was peripheral blood, taken on day 0 of AZD1222 vaccination. Receptors originate from an adult in good health.

There are a few counts of this clone. The chain carries TRBV29-1 and TRBJ1-1, with no clear D. The CDR3 runs 11 residues. V lost 8 bases, J lost 4 bases, and 11 bases lay in between. The germline V gene encodes CDR1 SQVTM and CDR2 ANQGSEA. CDR3: CSIQDGTEAFF. For the CDR3, the DNA is TGCAGCATCCAGGACGGCACTGAAGCTTTCTTT.

This chain connects TRBV9 to TRBJ1-2; D is perhaps TRBD1 (5 bases). Germline values: CDR1 SGDLS, CDR2 YYNGEE. Trimming removed 5 bases from V and 3 bases from J, with 17 bases in between. The CDR3 spans 15 residues. The CDR3 loop is CASSYRQNDDYGYTF. The CDR3 DNA sequence: TGTGCCAGCAGTTATCGACAGAACGACGACTATGGCTACACCTTC.

The rearrangement joins TRBV29-1 to TRBJ1-1, with TRBD1 as a possible D gene (5 bases). The V gene lost 8 bases and the J gene lost 5 bases, with 18 bases spanning the gap. Germline V gene data show CDR1 as SQVTM and CDR2 as ANQGSEA. The CDR3 consists of 13 residues. The CDR3 reads CSIHPWGGTEAFF. In DNA, the CDR3 is TGCAGCATCCACCCCTGGGGGGGGACTGAAGCTTTCTTT.

This chain uses TRBV12-3 or TRBV12-4 with TRBJ1-2; D is undetermined. Trimming pared 7 bases from V and 6 bases from J, leaving 12 bases between. The CDR3 runs to 12 residues. CDR3 DNA sequence: TGTGCCAGCACACGGGCCTGGGATGGCTACACCTTC. It translates to CASTRAWDGYTF.

The rearrangement uses TRBV12-5 and TRBJ2-7, with a possible D match to TRBD2 (6 bases). The CDR3 totals 20 residues. Trimming took 0 bases from V and 2 from J, leaving 26 bases between them. CDR1 and CDR2 from the germline V gene are LGHNT and FRNRAP. The CDR3 reads CASGLVPNPYRRERTYEQYF. In DNA form, the CDR3 reads TGTGCTAGTGGTTTGGTACCGAATCCCTACAGGCGGGAACGTACCTACGAGCAGTACTTC. Supplemented by reference TRBV12-5 and TRBJ2-7, the full variable domain reads DARVTQTPRHKVTEMGQEVTMRCQPILGHNTVFWYRQTMMQGLELLAYFRNRAPLDDSGMPKDRFSAEMPDATLATLKIQPSEPRDSAVYFCASGLVPNPYRRERTYEQYFGPGTRLTVT.

The V gene is TRBV7-2, the J gene TRBJ1-1; 8 bases align to TRBD1. Germline V gene data show CDR1 as SGHTA and CDR2 as FQGNSA. V was pared by 1 base and J by 7 bases, with 5 bases of the junction left unmatched. The CDR3 extends over 14 amino acids. The CDR3 coding sequence is TGTGCCAGCAGCTTAGGGCAGGGGGCCAATGAAGCTTTCTTT. It translates to CASSLGQGANEAFF.

This sequence joins TRBV30 and TRBJ1-6; 9 bases fit TRBD1. Germline V gene sequence: CDR1 GTSNPN, CDR2 SVGIG (reference sequence). With V trimmed by 2 bases and J by 10 bases, 6 bases remained unmatched. There are 14 residues in the CDR3. Here the CDR3 reads CAWSLGQGGSPLHF. As DNA, the CDR3 is TGTGCCTGGAGTTTGGGACAGGGAGGATCACCCCTCCACTTT. Filled out from reference TRBV30 and TRBJ1-6, the complete variable domain reads SQTIHQWPATLVQPVGSPLSLECTVEGTSNPNLYWYRQAAGRGLQLLFYSVGIGQISSEVPQNLSASRPQDRQFILSSKKLLLSDSGFYLCAWSLGQGGSPLHFGNGTRLTVT.

The chain combines TRBV7-3 with TRBJ1-1, with D maybe TRBD1 (5 bases). Trimming cost V 8 bases and J 2 bases, with 15 bases left between them. The CDR3 runs to 14 residues. In germline, CDR1 is SGHTA, CDR2 FQGTGA. CDR3 residues: CASASQGRNTEAFF. CDR3 nucleotide sequence: TGTGCCAGCGCCTCCCAGGGCAGAAACACTGAAGCTTTCTTT.

The rearrangement links TRBV5-6 to TRBJ1-1, with a possible D match to TRBD1 (5 bases). V lost 6 bases and J 8 bases, leaving 11 bases between the germline ends. The CDR3 has 11 amino acids. Germline CDR1 SGHDT, CDR2 YYEEEE. CDR3 DNA: TGTGCCAGCACCCTAGGGGCAGAAGCTTTCTTT. Translated, it gives CASTLGAEAFF.

The V call is TRBV4-1, the J call TRBJ1-3; D gene ambiguous. CDR1 MGHRA and CDR2 YSYEKL come from the germline V gene. Trimming shortened V by 1 base and J by 5 bases, and 21 bases separated the two germline ends. The CDR3 contains 18 residues. The CDR3 sequence: CASSQGTPRGEERNTIYF. The CDR3 DNA sequence: TGCGCCAGCAGCCAAGGCACCCCGCGGGGTGAAGAGAGAAACACCATATATTTT.

V is TRBV7-2 and J is TRBJ2-7, with D uncertain. This CDR3 contains 16 residues. V was trimmed by 5 bases and J by 0 bases, leaving 17 bases between them. The germline gives CDR1 SGHTA, CDR2 FQGNSA. The CDR3 coding sequence is TGTGCCAGCAGCCCCGATAGTGGGGTCAGCTCCTACGAGCAGTACTTC. It is translated as CASSPDSGVSSYEQYF.

CDR3 nucleotide sequence: TGCGCCAGCAGCCAAGGTCCCGGGGGCGTTGATACGCAGTATTTT. Amino acid sequence: CASSQGPGGVDTQYF. The chain employs TRBV4-1 and TRBJ2-3; D is tentatively TRBD1 or TRBD2 (6 bases each). The CDR3 has 15 amino acids. Germline V gives CDR1 MGHRA, CDR2 YSYEKL. V lost 1 base and J lost 6, with 14 bases in between.

The chain links TRBV20-1 to TRBJ1-2; no clear D gene. The V and J ends lost 2 bases and 7 bases respectively, with 8 bases between them. CDR1 DFQATT and CDR2 SNEGSKA come from the germline V gene (reference sequence). This CDR3 comprises 11 residues. The DNA of the CDR3 is TGCAGTGCTAGAACTCCGGGTGGCTACACCTTC. Protein sequence: CSARTPGGYTF.

The chain uses TRBV6-5 and TRBJ1-5, with TRBD1 matching 7 bases. V lost 7 bases and J lost 5; bases outside the gene matches: 5. CDR3 size: 13 residues. Germline V gene data show CDR1 as MNHEY and CDR2 as SVGAGI. The CDR3 DNA follows: TGTGCCAGCAAACAGGGGATGTATCAGCCCCAGCATTTT. It codes for CASKQGMYQPQHF.

The chain couples TRBV19 to TRBJ1-1; D ambiguous. The V gene lost 1 base and the J gene lost 1 base, with 7 bases spanning the gap. Per germline, CDR1 LNHDA and CDR2 SQIVND (reference sequence). The CDR3 runs 14 residues. The CDR3 here is CASSIVQRNTEAFF. CDR3 DNA: TGTGCCAGTAGTATAGTACAGAGGAACACTGAAGCTTTCTTT. Using reference TRBV19 and TRBJ1-1 for the parts outside the CDR3, the full variable domain is DGGITQSPKYLFRKEGQNVTLSCEQNLNHDAMYWYRQDPGQGLRLIYYSQIVNDFQKGDIAEGYSVSREKKESFPLTVTSAQKNPTAFYLCASSIVQRNTEAFFGQGTRLTVV.

V usage is TRBV6-5 and J usage is TRBJ1-6; maybe TRBD1 (5 bases). V was cut by 8 bases and J by 15 bases, with 20 bases left in between. The CDR3 runs to 13 residues. Germline V CDR1 and CDR2: MNHEY, SVGAGI. The CDR3 sequence is CASRELLGPLLHF. CDR3 in DNA: TGTGCCAGCCGGGAACTTTTGGGGCCACTCCTCCACTTT.

Details on this clone: Other DNA sequences from this sample encode an identical CDR3 as well. The chain is built from TRBV24-1 and TRBJ2-5; D ambiguous. The CDR3 loop spans 13 amino acids. V was cut by 3 bases and J by 5 bases, with 9 bases left in between. Germline V gives CDR1 KGHDR, CDR2 SFDVKD. CDR3 sequence (DNA): TGTGCCACCAGTGATGGCCCCCGGGAGACCCAGTACTTC. Protein product: CATSDGPRETQYF.

The chain joins TRBV4-3 to TRBJ1-1; TRBD1 might be the D (6 bases). The V end was cut by 0 bases, the J end by 5 bases, with 13 bases between. Germline CDR1 is LGHNA and CDR2 is YSLEER. The CDR3 extends over 15 amino acids. CDR3 amino acids: CASSQDRGVLTEAFF. The CDR3, as DNA: TGCGCCAGCAGCCAAGATAGGGGGGTTTTAACTGAAGCTTTCTTT.

The V call is TRBV5-1, the J call TRBJ2-2; 7 nucleotides match TRBD1. CDR3 length: 14 amino acids. Germline values: CDR1 SGHRS, CDR2 YFSETQ. The V and J ends lost 3 bases and 6 bases, in that order; junction bases with no gene match: 5. CDR3 loop: CASSSGQDPGELFF. As DNA, the CDR3 is TGCGCCAGCAGCTCCGGACAGGACCCCGGGGAGCTGTTTTTT. The entire variable domain, with the rest obtained from reference TRBV5-1 and TRBJ2-2, is as follows: KAGVTQTPRYLIKTRGQQVTLSCSPISGHRSVSWYQQTPGQGLQFLFEYFSETQRNKGNFPGRFSGRQFSNSRSEMNVSTLELGDSALYLCASSSGQDPGELFFGEGSRLTVL.

This rearrangement joins TRBV6-2 or TRBV6-3 to TRBJ1-1; D is unresolved. CDR3 length: 14 amino acids. Germline CDR1 MNHEY, CDR2 SVGEGT. Trimming took 5 bases from V and 1 from J, leaving 11 bases between them. CDR3 region: CASSDVSENTEAFF. CDR3 bases: TGTGCCAGCAGTGATGTCAGCGAGAACACTGAAGCTTTCTTT.